This T cell receptor beta chain stems from a study of cytomegalovirus exposure and HLA in healthy donors. Whole-study findings and limits: One later analysis, an examination of the 120 or so validation repertoires, found that first-cohort TCR clusters tended to co-occur in them.

Assay used: immunoSEQ multiplex PCR; TCRdb lists only in-frame clones, some missing. The sample lists 55,000 to 65,000 clones; approximately 96% were seen once. With V trimmed by 6 bases and J by 6 bases, 4 bases remained unmatched. The germline gives CDR1 PRHDT, CDR2 FYEKMQ (reference sequence). The CDR3 is 14 residues long. Details on this clone: Its specificity is not known.

The sample comprised PBMCs. This clonotype originated in a young man in good health and CMV-seronegative. The chain employs TRBV13 and TRBJ1-4; TRBD1 matches 10 bases. CDR3 nucleotides: TGTGCCAGCAGTTCCGGGACAGGGGATGAAAAACTGTTTTTT. It codes for CASSSGTGDEKLFF.